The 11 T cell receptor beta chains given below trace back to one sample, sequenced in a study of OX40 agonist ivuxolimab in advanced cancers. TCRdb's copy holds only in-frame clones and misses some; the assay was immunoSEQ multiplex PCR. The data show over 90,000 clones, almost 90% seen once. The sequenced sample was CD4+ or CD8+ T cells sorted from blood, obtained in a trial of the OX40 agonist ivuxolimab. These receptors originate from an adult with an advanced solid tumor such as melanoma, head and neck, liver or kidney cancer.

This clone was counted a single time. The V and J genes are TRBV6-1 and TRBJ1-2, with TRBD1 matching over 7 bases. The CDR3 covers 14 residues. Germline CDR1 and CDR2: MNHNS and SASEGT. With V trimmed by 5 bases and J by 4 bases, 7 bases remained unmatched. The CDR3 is CASSRGTAAYGYTF. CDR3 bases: TGTGCCAGCAGTCGAGGGACAGCGGCCTATGGCTACACCTTC.

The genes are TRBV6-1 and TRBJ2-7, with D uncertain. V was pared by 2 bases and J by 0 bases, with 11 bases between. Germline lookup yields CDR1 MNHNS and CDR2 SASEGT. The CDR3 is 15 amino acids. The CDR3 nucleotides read TGTGCCAGCAGTGAAACGAGTGGCCTCTCCTACGAGCAGTACTTC. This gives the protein CASSETSGLSYEQYF.

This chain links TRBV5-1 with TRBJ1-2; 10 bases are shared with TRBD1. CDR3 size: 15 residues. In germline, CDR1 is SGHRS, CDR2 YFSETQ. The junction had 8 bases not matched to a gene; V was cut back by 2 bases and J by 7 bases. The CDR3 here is CASSFTGTGDFGYTF. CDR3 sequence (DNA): TGCGCCAGCAGCTTCACCGGGACAGGGGATTTTGGCTACACCTTC.

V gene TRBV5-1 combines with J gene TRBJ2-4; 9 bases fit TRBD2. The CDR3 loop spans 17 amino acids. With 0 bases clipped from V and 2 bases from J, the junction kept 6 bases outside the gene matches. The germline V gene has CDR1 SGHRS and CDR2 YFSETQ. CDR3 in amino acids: CASSLGSGRTPKNIQYF. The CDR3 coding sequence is TGCGCCAGCAGCTTGGGTAGCGGGAGAACTCCCAAAAACATTCAGTACTTC.

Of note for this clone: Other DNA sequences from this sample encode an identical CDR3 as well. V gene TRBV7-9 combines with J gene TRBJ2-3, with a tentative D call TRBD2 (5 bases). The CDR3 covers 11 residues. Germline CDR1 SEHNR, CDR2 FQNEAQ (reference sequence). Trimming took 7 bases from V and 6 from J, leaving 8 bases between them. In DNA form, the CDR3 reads TGTGCCAGCACCCCGGGGGATACGCAGTATTTT. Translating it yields CASTPGDTQYF.

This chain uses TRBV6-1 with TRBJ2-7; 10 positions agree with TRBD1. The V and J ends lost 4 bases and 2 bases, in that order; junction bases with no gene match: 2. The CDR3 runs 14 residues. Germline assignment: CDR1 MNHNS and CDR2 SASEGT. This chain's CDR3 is CASSAGTGAYEQYF. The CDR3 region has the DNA TGTGCCAGCAGTGCAGGGACAGGGGCCTACGAGCAGTACTTC.

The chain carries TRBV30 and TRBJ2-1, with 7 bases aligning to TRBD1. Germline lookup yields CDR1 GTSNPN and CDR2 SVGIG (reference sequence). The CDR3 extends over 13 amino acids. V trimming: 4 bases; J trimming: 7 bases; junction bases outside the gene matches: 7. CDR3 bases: TGTGCCTGGAACAGGGGATTTTTGAATGAGCAGTTCTTC. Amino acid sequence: CAWNRGFLNEQFF.

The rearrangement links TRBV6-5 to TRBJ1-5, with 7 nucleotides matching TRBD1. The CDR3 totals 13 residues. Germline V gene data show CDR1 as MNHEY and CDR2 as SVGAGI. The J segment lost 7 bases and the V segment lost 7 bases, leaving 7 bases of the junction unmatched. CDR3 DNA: TGTGCCAGCACCCCAGGGGGTTTACAGCCCCAGCATTTT. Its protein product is CASTPGGLQPQHF.

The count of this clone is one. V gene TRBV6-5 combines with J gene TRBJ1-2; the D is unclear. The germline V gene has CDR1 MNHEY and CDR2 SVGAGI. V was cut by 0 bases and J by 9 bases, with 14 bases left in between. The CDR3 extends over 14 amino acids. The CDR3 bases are TGTGCCAGCAGTTACTCGAGGTCACTCGGGAGCTACACCTTC. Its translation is CASSYSRSLGSYTF.

The CDR3 region is CASSIGASGPRSSYEQYF. The CDR3 DNA is TGTGCCAGTAGTATTGGGGCTAGCGGGCCGAGGAGCTCCTACGAGCAGTACTTC. The gene calls are TRBV19 and TRBJ2-7; TRBD2 matches at 8 bases. The length of the CDR3 is 18 residues. Germline CDR1 reads LNHDA; CDR2 reads SQIVND (reference sequence). V trimming: 3 bases; J trimming: 0 bases; junction bases outside the gene matches: 13.

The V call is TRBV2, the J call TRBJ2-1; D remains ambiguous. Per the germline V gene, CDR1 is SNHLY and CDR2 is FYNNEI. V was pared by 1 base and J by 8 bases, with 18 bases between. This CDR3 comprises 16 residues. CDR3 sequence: CASSEETSEWGYEQFF. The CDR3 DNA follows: TGTGCCAGCAGTGAAGAGACGTCGGAATGGGGATATGAGCAGTTCTTC.